This T cell receptor beta chain derives from a study of technical replicates of blood from a handful of donors (dated by TCRdb to the late 2010s). The CDR3 measures 16 amino acids from cysteine to phenylalanine. CDR3 DNA only is kept here, 48 bases in frame from base 1. Trimming accounts for 0 bases at V and 1 base at J, while the number of junction bases matched to no gene is 4. Sequences SGHNT (CDR1) and YENEEA (CDR2) are obtained from the germline V gene. Details on this clone: Its antigen remains unidentified. Within one base of it there is no much larger clone, and no base qualities were kept.

Library generation was performed with the immunoSEQ multiplex PCR assay. TCRdb limited this immuneACCESS table to in-frame rearrangements with V and J called. A share of clones is missing; checked studies link under half to unresolved V genes, and the rest is unexplained. The sample includes some 85,000 clones, with about 96% observed a single time. The ten largest clonotypes hold under 0.4% of the sample. The rearranged chain carries TRBV11-3 and TRBJ2-7; a stretch of 9 junction bases matches TRBD1. This receptor was identified in a human donor in good health. Sequences were obtained from T cells isolated from PBMCs. The CDR3 region: CASSLEVTGGSYEQYF. The DNA sequence is given as TGTGCCAGCAGCTTAGAAGTGACAGGGGGATCCTACGAGCAGTACTTC.